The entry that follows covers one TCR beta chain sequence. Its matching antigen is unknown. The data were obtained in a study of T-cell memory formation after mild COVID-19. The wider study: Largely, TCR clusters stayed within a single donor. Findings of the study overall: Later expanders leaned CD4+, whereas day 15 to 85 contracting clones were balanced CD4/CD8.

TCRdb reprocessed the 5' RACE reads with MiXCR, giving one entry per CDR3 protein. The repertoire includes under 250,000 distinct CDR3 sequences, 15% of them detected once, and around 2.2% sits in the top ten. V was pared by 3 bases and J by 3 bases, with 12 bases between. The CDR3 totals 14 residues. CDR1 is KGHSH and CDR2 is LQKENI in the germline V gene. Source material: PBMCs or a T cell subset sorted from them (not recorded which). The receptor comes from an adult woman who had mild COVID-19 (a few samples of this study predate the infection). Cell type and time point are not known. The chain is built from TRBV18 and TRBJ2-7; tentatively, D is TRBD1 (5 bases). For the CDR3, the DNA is TGTGCCAGCTCACCCGGAACACAGGACTACGAGCAGTACTTC. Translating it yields CASSPGTQDYEQYF.